The 2 T cell receptor beta chains below all came from one sample that was sequenced in a study of neoadjuvant anti-PD-1 for oral cavity cancer. Clones were read by immunoSEQ multiplex PCR, and TCRdb kept only the in-frame ones, dropping some. The table lists 75,000 to 100,000 clones, 84% of them singletons. This sample comprised PBMCs, obtained before nivolumab (anti-PD-1) treatment. These receptors all stem from a person aged 40 to 85 with oral cavity squamous cell carcinoma.

This chain links TRBV5-1 with TRBJ2-3, with D perhaps TRBD1 (5 bases). The germline V and J ends were trimmed by 0 bases and 2 bases, with 10 bases remaining between them. The CDR3 covers 15 residues. Germline CDR1 SGHRS, CDR2 YFSETQ. Here the CDR3 DNA reads TGCGCCAGCAGCTTGGAGGGGCAAAACACAGATACGCAGTATTTT. It specifies CASSLEGQNTDTQYF.

The rearrangement links TRBV5-1 to TRBJ2-2, with D perhaps matching TRBD1 (5 bases). CDR1 SGHRS and CDR2 YFSETQ come from the germline V gene. V lost 2 bases and J lost 4, with 12 bases in between. The CDR3 runs 15 residues. CDR3 bases: TGCGCCAGCAGCTTTGCGGTGGGGCCCACCGGGGAGCTGTTTTTT. Amino acid sequence: CASSFAVGPTGELFF.